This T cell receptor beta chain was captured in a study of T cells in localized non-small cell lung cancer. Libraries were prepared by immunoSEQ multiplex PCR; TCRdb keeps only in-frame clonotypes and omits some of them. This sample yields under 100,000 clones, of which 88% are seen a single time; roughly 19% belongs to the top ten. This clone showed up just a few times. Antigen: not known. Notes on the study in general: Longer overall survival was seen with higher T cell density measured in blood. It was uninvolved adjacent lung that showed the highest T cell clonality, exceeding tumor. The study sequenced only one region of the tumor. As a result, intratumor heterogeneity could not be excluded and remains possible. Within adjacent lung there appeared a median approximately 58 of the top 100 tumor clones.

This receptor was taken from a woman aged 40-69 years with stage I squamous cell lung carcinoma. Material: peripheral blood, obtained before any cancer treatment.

The CDR3 reads CASSGPNTGELFF. In DNA form, the CDR3 reads TGTGCCAGTAGTGGGCCCAACACCGGGGAGCTGTTTTTT. This chain links TRBV19 with TRBJ2-2; no clear D gene. CDR3 length equals 13 residues. Trimming left V 5 bases short and J 2 bases short, with 6 bases between. The germline CDR1 and CDR2 sequences are LNHDA and SQIVND (reference sequence). Full variable domain (outside the CDR3, taken from reference TRBV19 and TRBJ2-2): DGGITQSPKYLFRKEGQNVTLSCEQNLNHDAMYWYRQDPGQGLRLIYYSQIVNDFQKGDIAEGYSVSREKKESFPLTVTSAQKNPTAFYLCASSGPNTGELFFGEGSRLTVL.